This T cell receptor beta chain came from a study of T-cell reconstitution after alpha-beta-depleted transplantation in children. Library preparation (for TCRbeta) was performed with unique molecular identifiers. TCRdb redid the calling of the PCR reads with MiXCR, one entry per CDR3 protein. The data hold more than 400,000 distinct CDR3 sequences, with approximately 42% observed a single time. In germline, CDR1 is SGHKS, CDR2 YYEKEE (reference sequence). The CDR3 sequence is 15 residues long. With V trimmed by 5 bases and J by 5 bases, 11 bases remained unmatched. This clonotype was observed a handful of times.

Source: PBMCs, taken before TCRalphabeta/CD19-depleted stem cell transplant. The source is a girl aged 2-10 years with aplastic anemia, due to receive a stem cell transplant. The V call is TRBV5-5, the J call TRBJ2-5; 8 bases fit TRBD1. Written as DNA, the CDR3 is TGTGCCAGCAGTCAAGACAGGGGCCCAGCGGAGACCCAGTACTTC. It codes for CASSQDRGPAETQYF.